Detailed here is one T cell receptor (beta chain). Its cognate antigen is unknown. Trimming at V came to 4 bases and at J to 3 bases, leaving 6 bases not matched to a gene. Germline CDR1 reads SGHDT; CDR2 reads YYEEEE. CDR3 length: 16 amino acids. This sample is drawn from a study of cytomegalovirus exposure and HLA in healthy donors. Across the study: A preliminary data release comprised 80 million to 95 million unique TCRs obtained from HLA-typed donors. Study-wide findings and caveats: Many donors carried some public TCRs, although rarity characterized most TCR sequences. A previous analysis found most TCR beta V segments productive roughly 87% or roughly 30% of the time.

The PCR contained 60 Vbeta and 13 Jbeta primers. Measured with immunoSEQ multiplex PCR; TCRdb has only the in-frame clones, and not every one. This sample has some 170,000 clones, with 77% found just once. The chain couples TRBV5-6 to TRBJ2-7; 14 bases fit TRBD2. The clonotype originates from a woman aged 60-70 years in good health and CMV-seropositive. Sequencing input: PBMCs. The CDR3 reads CASSQWGTSGSYEQYF. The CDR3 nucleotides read TGTGCCAGCAGCCAATGGGGGACTAGCGGGAGCTACGAGCAGTACTTC.